This T cell receptor (beta chain) was recorded in a study of CD8+ T cells in alopecia areata. Study summary: It was approximately 6-10-week-old female C3H/HeJ mice that received skin from roughly 6-12-month-old C3H/HeJ graft donors with spontaneous alopecia.

General study findings and limits: Normal scalp showed lower clonality than lesional scalp, especially alopecia totalis/universalis.

Cells pooled from cutaneous lymph nodes were sorted on CD4, CD8alpha, NKG2D, NKG2ACE and other markers. Sequencing templates came from extracted RNA that was reverse transcribed into cDNA. Repertoires were generated with immunoSEQ multiplex PCR, while TCRdb's copy carries only in-frame clones and drops some. The data show about 270,000 clones, with none appearing a single time. With respect to this clone: Its cognate antigen is unknown. Genes and germline are mouse. The read terminates 4 residues before the CDR3 end, so the remaining end is supplied by the germline J gene.

Germline V lookup: CDR1 FNHDT, CDR2 SITEND (reference sequence). Trimming cost V 5 bases and J 1 base; bases outside gene matches: 3. The CDR3 sequence is 14 residues long. Material: CD4+ T cells sorted from a lymph node. The chain uses TRBV19 and TRBJ1-2; 9 bases are a match to TRBD1. The sequence derives from a C3H/HeJ mouse with alopecia areata. The strain's MHC haplotype is H2-k. The part of the CDR3 DNA that was read is TGTGCCAGCAGCGTGGGACAGGGAAACTCC. Translated, it gives CASSVGQGNS. The whole CDR3 region reads CASSVGQGNSDYTF.